A selection of T cell receptor beta chains follows, all from one sample in a study of blood T cell repertoires in COVID-19. Some clones are missing from TCRdb's copy, which holds only in-frame ones; the method was immunoSEQ multiplex PCR. The profile covers 140,000 to 150,000 clones, with 81% appearing a single time and around 8.8% taken by the ten largest. The material sequenced was peripheral blood. The source of these receptors is a human donor in a cohort sampled during active COVID-19. Each CDR3 is given with its conserved first and last residue. A D gene is named only where the DNA matches it firmly. Clone size is stated in some rows and not others, as once, few, many or a class when expanded.

J: TRBJ2-2; D: .; length: 14; V: TRBV5-1; size: .; DNA: TGCGCCAGCGGCAAAGTCCAGAACACCGGGGAGCTGTTTTTT; CDR3: CASGKVQNTGELFF
J: TRBJ2-5; D: TRBD2; length: 13; V: TRBV13; size: .; DNA: TGTGCCAGCAGCCTAGCGGGAGGCGAGACCCAGTACTTC; CDR3: CASSLAGGETQYF
J: TRBJ2-7; D: TRBD2; length: 14; V: TRBV7-9; size: .; DNA: TGTGCCAGCACCTCTAGCGGGAGGGCGGGCGAGCAGTACTTC; CDR3: CASTSSGRAGEQYF
J: TRBJ2-3; D: .; length: 13; V: TRBV9; size: .; DNA: TGTGCCAGCAGCGTAGGAGGAGCAGATACGCAGTATTTT; CDR3: CASSVGGADTQYF
J: TRBJ1-1; D: TRBD1; length: 16; V: TRBV7-3; size: .; DNA: TGTGCCAGCAGCTTAAACGGACAGGGGGGCAGCACTGAAGCTTTCTTT; CDR3: CASSLNGQGGSTEAFF
J: TRBJ2-7; D: TRBD2; length: 15; V: TRBV7-8; size: .; DNA: TGTGCCAGCAGCGCTCGACTAGCGGGAGCCTACGAGCAGTACTTC; CDR3: CASSARLAGAYEQYF
J: TRBJ1-2; D: TRBD1; length: 15; V: TRBV7-9; size: few; DNA: TGTGCCAGCAGCCATCGACAGGGTTTACCCTATGGCTACACCTTC; CDR3: CASSHRQGLPYGYTF
J: TRBJ1-4; D: .; length: 14; V: TRBV7-9; size: .; DNA: TGTGCCAGCAGCAAACAGGCAACTAATGAAAAACTGTTTTTT; CDR3: CASSKQATNEKLFF
J: TRBJ2-7; D: .; length: 13; V: TRBV7-9; size: once; DNA: TGTGCCAGCAGCTTAGCCGGTGGTTACGAGCAGTACTTC; CDR3: CASSLAGGYEQYF
J: TRBJ2-5; D: .; length: 15; V: TRBV6-1; size: few; DNA: TGTGCCAGCAGTGAAGTACAGGGAATTAGGGAGACCCAGTACTTC; CDR3: CASSEVQGIRETQYF
J: TRBJ2-1; D: TRBD2; length: 17; V: TRBV7-6; size: .; DNA: TGTGCCAGCAGCTTAGCTTGGAGCGGGAGGGCTGCGAATGAGCAGTTCTTC; CDR3: CASSLAWSGRAANEQFF
J: TRBJ1-3; D: .; length: 13; V: TRBV15; size: .; DNA: TGTGCCAACCCCCGATGGCGGAGGAACACCATATATTTT; CDR3: CANPRWRRNTIYF
J: TRBJ1-2; D: TRBD1; length: 15; V: TRBV28; size: .; DNA: TGTGCCAGCAGACCCGCCGGGGACAGGGGATATGGCTACACCTTC; CDR3: CASRPAGDRGYGYTF
J: TRBJ2-1; D: .; length: 16; V: TRBV11-2; size: .; DNA: TGTGCCAGCAGCTTAGGAACAGGGTTCTCCTACAATGAGCAGTTCTTC; CDR3: CASSLGTGFSYNEQFF
J: TRBJ2-3; D: .; length: 16; V: TRBV24-1; size: few; DNA: TGTGCCACCAGTGATCGACAGTCCGCTAGCACAGATACGCAGTATTTT; CDR3: CATSDRQSASTDTQYF
J: TRBJ2-3; D: TRBD2; length: 17; V: TRBV4-1; size: .; DNA: TGCGCCAGCAGCCAAGGTTCCCAGCGGGGGGGGGCAGATACGCAGTATTTT; CDR3: CASSQGSQRGGADTQYF
J: TRBJ2-7; D: .; length: 14; V: TRBV7-8; size: .; DNA: TGTGCCAGCAGCCATTCGGAGGTCTCCTACGAGCAGTACTTC; CDR3: CASSHSEVSYEQYF
J: TRBJ2-5; D: TRBD2; length: 19; V: TRBV28; size: .; DNA: TGTGCCAGCAGTTTAGGGTATTGGACGGCTAGCGGAAAACAAGAGACCCAGTACTTC; CDR3: CASSLGYWTASGKQETQYF
J: TRBJ2-1; D: TRBD1; length: 15; V: TRBV5-8; size: few; DNA: TGTGCCAGCAGCCTGGGACAGGGGGCAATCAATGAGCAGTTCTTC; CDR3: CASSLGQGAINEQFF
J: TRBJ1-3; D: TRBD1; length: 15; V: TRBV4-1; size: .; DNA: TGCGCCAGCAGCCCAACCGGGACAGGGGTGGACACCATATATTTT; CDR3: CASSPTGTGVDTIYF
J: TRBJ2-7; D: .; length: 14; V: TRBV5-1; size: .; DNA: TGCGCCAGCAGCTTGGGCCAGGGGTCCTACGAGCAGTACTTC; CDR3: CASSLGQGSYEQYF
J: TRBJ2-1; D: TRBD2; length: 15; V: TRBV18; size: .; DNA: TGTGCCAGCTCACCAGCGGCTAGCGGGAGCAGTGAGCAGTTCTTC; CDR3: CASSPAASGSSEQFF
J: TRBJ1-6; D: TRBD1; length: 17; V: TRBV6-2/TRBV6-3; size: .; DNA: TGTGCCAGCAGTTACGACACGGACAGGGTCTATAATTCACCCCTCCACTTT; CDR3: CASSYDTDRVYNSPLHF
J: TRBJ2-5; D: TRBD1; length: 16; V: TRBV14; size: .; DNA: TGTGCCAGCAGCCCCGACAGGGGGAAGCCCCGGGCGACCCAGTACTTC; CDR3: CASSPDRGKPRATQYF
J: TRBJ1-6; D: TRBD1; length: 16; V: TRBV7-2; size: .; DNA: TGTGCCAGCAGCCAAACATACGGACAGGGGAGTTCACCCCTCCACTTT; CDR3: CASSQTYGQGSSPLHF
J: TRBJ1-4; D: TRBD1; length: 15; V: TRBV25-1; size: .; DNA: TGTGCCAGCAAGGCCCCGACAGGGTTGGGTGAAAAACTGTTTTTT; CDR3: CASKAPTGLGEKLFF
J: TRBJ1-1; D: .; length: 11; V: TRBV20-1; size: once; DNA: TGCAGTGGCCAGATGAACACTGAAGCTTTCTTT; CDR3: CSGQMNTEAFF
J: TRBJ1-6; D: TRBD1; length: 15; V: TRBV9; size: .; DNA: TGTGCCAGCAGCACTGGACAGGGAGGAAATTCACCCCTCCACTTT; CDR3: CASSTGQGGNSPLHF
J: TRBJ2-3; D: TRBD2; length: 15; V: TRBV7-3; size: .; DNA: TGTGCCAGCAGCTTCCGGGGCGGGAGTACAGATACGCAGTATTTT; CDR3: CASSFRGGSTDTQYF
J: TRBJ2-1; D: TRBD2; length: 15; V: TRBV6-5; size: .; DNA: TGTGCCAGCAGACTTACTAGCGGGAGAGTGCATGAGCAGTTCTTC; CDR3: CASRLTSGRVHEQFF
J: TRBJ1-5; D: .; length: 17; V: TRBV27; size: .; DNA: TGTGCCAGCAGTTTTCCCACGTTCCTAACGAGCAATCAGCCCCAGCATTTT; CDR3: CASSFPTFLTSNQPQHF
J: TRBJ2-1; D: .; length: 17; V: TRBV5-1; size: .; DNA: TGCGCCAGCAGCTTGGACCCTGGTGGGCAGAGATACAATGAGCAGTTCTTC; CDR3: CASSLDPGGQRYNEQFF
J: TRBJ2-7; D: .; length: 14; V: TRBV15; size: .; DNA: TGTGCCACCAGCAGGTTTCTTGAGGGCCACGAGCAGTACTTC; CDR3: CATSRFLEGHEQYF
J: TRBJ2-7; D: .; length: 13; V: TRBV7-9; size: .; DNA: TGTGCCAGCAGCTTAGTACTAGGCCACGAGCAGTACTTC; CDR3: CASSLVLGHEQYF
J: TRBJ2-3; D: TRBD1; length: 16; V: TRBV5-1; size: .; DNA: TGCGCCAGCAGCGACCACAGGGGCCCGGTGGAAACTACGCAGTATTTT; CDR3: CASSDHRGPVETTQYF
J: TRBJ2-7; D: .; length: 14; V: TRBV28; size: .; DNA: TGTGCCAGCAGTTTATTAGGGGCCACCTACGAGCAGTACTTC; CDR3: CASSLLGATYEQYF
J: TRBJ2-7; D: TRBD2; length: 14; V: TRBV7-8; size: .; DNA: TGTGCCAGCAGCGAAGCGGGAGTCGGGTACGAGCAGTACTTC; CDR3: CASSEAGVGYEQYF
J: TRBJ2-7; D: .; length: 16; V: TRBV28; size: few; DNA: TGTGCCAGCAGTCCGTCCGGCAGGGGCGTTACCTACGAGCAGTACTTC; CDR3: CASSPSGRGVTYEQYF
J: TRBJ1-5; D: .; length: 13; V: TRBV27; size: .; DNA: TGTGCCAGCAGTCCTACTTTGTGGTCCCCCGCGCATTTT; CDR3: CASSPTLWSPAHF
J: TRBJ2-3; D: TRBD2; length: 17; V: TRBV6-2/TRBV6-3; size: .; DNA: TGTGCCAGCAGTTACTCGACTAGCGGGAGTAGGACAGATACGCAGTATTTT; CDR3: CASSYSTSGSRTDTQYF
J: TRBJ1-1; D: TRBD1; length: 14; V: TRBV18; size: few; DNA: TGTGCCAGCTCACCCGACAGGGGGTATTCTGAAGCTTTCTTT; CDR3: CASSPDRGYSEAFF
J: TRBJ2-5; D: .; length: 14; V: TRBV7-3; size: few; DNA: TGTGCCAGCAGCTTATCGACAGAGCAAGAGACCCAGTACTTC; CDR3: CASSLSTEQETQYF
J: TRBJ1-2; D: TRBD1; length: 15; V: TRBV6-5; size: .; DNA: TGTGCCAGCAGTTGGGAGGCAGGGGGTATGGGTGGCTACACCTTC; CDR3: CASSWEAGGMGGYTF
J: TRBJ2-7; D: .; length: 13; V: TRBV3-1/TRBV3-2; size: .; DNA: TGTGCCAGCCGACTCGCCCCCTCCTACGAGCAGTACTTC; CDR3: CASRLAPSYEQYF
J: TRBJ2-7; D: TRBD2; length: 17; V: TRBV6-1; size: .; DNA: TGTGCCAGCAGTGAACCCACCCGACTAGCGGGACTCTACGAGCAGTACTTC; CDR3: CASSEPTRLAGLYEQYF
J: TRBJ1-3; D: TRBD1; length: 17; V: TRBV6-1; size: .; DNA: TGTGCCAGCAGTGAAGCGCTTCCAGGGGGCGGTGGAAACACCATATATTTT; CDR3: CASSEALPGGGGNTIYF
J: TRBJ2-7; D: TRBD2; length: 13; V: TRBV2; size: medium-sized; DNA: TGTGCCACCACTAGCGGGAAATCCTACGAGCAGTACTTC; CDR3: CATTSGKSYEQYF
J: TRBJ2-5; D: TRBD1; length: 14; V: TRBV5-1; size: .; DNA: TGCGCCAGCAGCTTTGGGACAGCGGAAGAGACCCAGTACTTC; CDR3: CASSFGTAEETQYF
J: TRBJ2-7; D: TRBD1; length: 12; V: TRBV2; size: .; DNA: TGTGCCAGCACGGGACAGAGATACGAGCAGTACTTC; CDR3: CASTGQRYEQYF
J: TRBJ2-3; D: TRBD2; length: 17; V: TRBV19; size: .; DNA: TGTGCCAGTAGTATCCGGATACTAGCGGGAGGACAAGATACGCAGTATTTT; CDR3: CASSIRILAGGQDTQYF
J: TRBJ2-7; D: TRBD1; length: 15; V: TRBV6-5; size: .; DNA: TGTGCCAGCAGTTACGAGACCGGGACAGCCTACGAGCAGTACTTC; CDR3: CASSYETGTAYEQYF
J: TRBJ2-2; D: .; length: 17; V: TRBV4-1; size: .; DNA: TGCGCCAGCAGCCTACACGGAACGACAGGATACACCGGGGAGCTGTTTTTT; CDR3: CASSLHGTTGYTGELFF
J: TRBJ1-2; D: .; length: 14; V: TRBV5-1; size: .; DNA: TGCGCCAGCAGTTCCGGGGGTGTTAATTATGGCTACACCTTC; CDR3: CASSSGGVNYGYTF
J: TRBJ1-5; D: .; length: 14; V: TRBV19; size: .; DNA: TGTGCCAGTAGTCTAACAGGGAACGCTCAGCCCCAGCATTTT; CDR3: CASSLTGNAQPQHF
J: TRBJ2-5; D: TRBD2; length: 15; V: TRBV5-4; size: .; DNA: TGTGCCAGCAGCTTCAAGCGGGGGAACCAAGAGACCCAGTACTTC; CDR3: CASSFKRGNQETQYF